One sample yielded the 31 T cell receptor beta chains listed below, sequenced in a study of blood T cells in healthy people across ages. A second PCR of 7 to 11 cycles used a sample-barcoded 5' primer and a J-beta primer mix. MiXCR, run by TCRdb on the 5' RACE reads, gives a single entry per CDR3 protein. The sample has some 790,000 distinct CDR3 sequences, 29% seen once. The sequenced material came from blood. These TCRs come from a woman older than 75 in good health.

The V gene is TRBV3-1, the J gene TRBJ2-3, with a weak D call TRBD2 (6 bases). In germline, CDR1 is LGHDT, CDR2 YNNKEL (reference sequence). The V end was cut by 4 bases, the J end by 2 bases, with 16 bases between. The CDR3 contains 16 residues. This CDR3 is CASSPVGGLLTDTQYF. In DNA form, the CDR3 reads TGTGCCAGCAGCCCCGTGGGGGGACTGCTCACAGATACGCAGTATTTT.

This clonotype was seen ten or more times. The J gene is TRBJ2-3, the V gene TRBV7-9, with 9 nucleotides matching TRBD1. CDR3 size: 18 residues. Germline CDR1 and CDR2: SEHNR and FQNEAQ (reference sequence). V gave up 1 base and J gave up 2 bases; unmatched junction bases: 10. The CDR3 DNA is TGTGCCAGCAGCTTAGGCCATTTTACAGGGGGCTCCACAGATACGCAGTATTTT. This sequence encodes CASSLGHFTGGSTDTQYF.

The chain combines TRBV12-3 or TRBV12-4 with TRBJ1-4; a possible D gene is TRBD1 (5 bases). This CDR3 contains 11 residues. Trimming removed 5 bases from V and 12 bases from J, with 10 bases in between. The CDR3 sequence is CASSLGTELFF. For the CDR3, the DNA is TGTGCCAGCAGTCTAGGGACTGAACTGTTTTTT.

This clonotype turned up a few times. V usage is TRBV11-3 and J usage is TRBJ2-5; 14 nucleotides match TRBD2. The germline gives CDR1 SGHNT, CDR2 YENEEA. The J segment lost 5 bases and the V segment lost 5 bases, leaving 7 bases of the junction unmatched. This CDR3 region has 16 residues. The CDR3 DNA sequence: TGTGCCAGCAGCCAGCGGACTAGCGGGGGGTGGGAGACCCAGTACTTC. As protein: CASSQRTSGGWETQYF.

This clonotype was observed at least ten times. This sequence joins TRBV7-2 and TRBJ2-7, with 8 bases aligning to TRBD1. With 1 base clipped from V and 6 bases from J, the junction kept 14 bases outside the gene matches. The CDR3 has 17 amino acids. CDR1 and CDR2 (germline): SGHTA, FQGNSA. DNA of the CDR3: TGTGCCAGCAGCTTAGGGAGACCAGGGGGCAAGATGGGCGAGCAGTACTTC. Translating it yields CASSLGRPGGKMGEQYF.

In this sample, this clonotype turned up many times. The J gene is TRBJ2-3, the V gene TRBV9, with TRBD1 as a possible D gene (5 bases). CDR1 and CDR2 (germline): SGDLS, YYNGEE. Trimming pared 1 base from V and 5 bases from J, leaving 14 bases between. This CDR3 spans 15 amino acids. The CDR3 reads CASSVYSAQGDTQYF. The DNA for the CDR3 is TGTGCCAGCAGCGTATACAGTGCCCAGGGAGATACGCAGTATTTT.

With respect to this clonotype: At one boundary the junction diverges from the germline segment, which might be a read error. This chain links TRBV7-2 with TRBJ2-3; unclear D gene. This CDR3 has 13 amino acids. Germline assignment: CDR1 SGHTA and CDR2 FQGNSA. The CDR3 coding sequence is TGTGCCTGCAGCTTGTTGGCCTATGATACGCAGTATTTT. Amino acid sequence: CACSLLAYDTQYF.

CDR3 sequence reads: CASTVPRLDQETQYF. As DNA, the CDR3 is TGTGCCAGCACCGTCCCTAGACTAGACCAAGAGACCCAGTACTTC. The rearrangement links TRBV12-3 or TRBV12-4 to TRBJ2-5; possibly TRBD2 for D (6 bases). This CDR3 is 15 amino acids long. Trimming pared 7 bases from V and 0 bases from J, leaving 15 bases between.

Many counts were recorded for this clonotype. The chain links TRBV6-5 to TRBJ1-2, with D tentatively TRBD1 (6 bases). CDR1 and CDR2 from the germline V gene are MNHEY and SVGAGI. The CDR3 contains 13 residues. V was trimmed by 6 bases and J by 7 bases, leaving 15 bases between them. The CDR3 loop reads CASSPEGVRGYTF. CDR3 coding DNA: TGTGCCAGCAGCCCGGAGGGGGTTCGTGGCTACACCTTC.

This clonotype was counted at least ten times. A much larger clone differs from this one at a single base, so this may be a read error. V and J are TRBV4-2 and TRBJ2-5; 12 bases agree with TRBD2. Germline V lookup: CDR1 LGHNA, CDR2 YNFKEQ. Losses at the gene ends were 4 bases for V and 13 bases for J; bases not matched to a gene: 10. This CDR3 is built from 14 residues. The CDR3 protein is CASSPSSGGAYPYF. The CDR3 DNA sequence: TGTGCCAGCAGCCCATCTAGCGGGGGGGCCTATCCGTACTTC.

The chain couples TRBV5-1 to TRBJ2-1; D ambiguous. In germline, CDR1 is SGHRS, CDR2 YFSETQ. CDR3 size: 11 residues. V was clipped by 6 bases and J by 10 bases, with 11 bases between them. This CDR3 is CASIADGEQFF. DNA for the CDR3: TGCGCCAGCATTGCGGACGGGGAGCAGTTCTTC.

This clonotype was seen many times. The chain couples TRBV11-2 to TRBJ2-3, with D perhaps TRBD2 (5 bases). The CDR3 covers 14 residues. Deletions cut 0 bases from V and 4 bases from J, with 8 bases between. Per germline, CDR1 SGHAT and CDR2 FQNNGV. CDR3 loop: CASSLDGGSDTQYF. As DNA, the CDR3 is TGTGCCAGCAGCTTAGATGGAGGATCAGATACGCAGTATTTT.

This clonotype has only a few counts. A clone one base away is much larger, so this may be a read error. V usage is TRBV20-1 and J usage is TRBJ1-2, with unresolved D. This CDR3 has 13 residues. CDR1 DFQATT and CDR2 SNEGSKA come from the germline V gene (reference sequence). The CDR3 DNA reads TGCAGTGCTAGAGACGGGTTGAACTATGACTACACCTTC. Its translation is CSARDGLNYDYTF.

The gene calls are TRBV12-3 or TRBV12-4 and TRBJ1-1; 7 positions match TRBD1. The CDR3 length is 15 residues. V was pared by 3 bases and J by 7 bases, with 11 bases of the junction left unmatched. Written as DNA, the CDR3 is TGTGCCAGCAGTTTGGGAAAAGGGGGCCGCGGTGAAGCTTTCTTT. Translation: CASSLGKGGRGEAFF.

This clonotype was seen at least ten times. The chain combines TRBV6-2 or TRBV6-3 with TRBJ2-3; D gene ambiguous. Trimming took off 5 bases at V and 2 bases at J, with 17 bases between the two ends. CDR3 length: 16 residues. Germline V gene lookup returns CDR1 MNHEY and CDR2 SVGEGT. Here the CDR3 reads CASSPPSDELTDTQYF. As DNA, the CDR3 is TGTGCCAGCAGTCCCCCGTCGGACGAGCTCACAGATACGCAGTATTTT.

This clonotype was observed at least ten times. The chain couples TRBV6-1 to TRBJ2-1; no firm D call. The germline CDR1 and CDR2 sequences are MNHNS and SASEGT. This CDR3 spans 15 amino acids. The V end lost 7 bases, the J end lost 0 bases, and 13 bases lay between the germline ends. As DNA, the CDR3 is TGTGCCAGCATATCCGTGGTGAGCTCCTACAATGAGCAGTTCTTC. Translating it yields CASISVVSSYNEQFF.

This clonotype showed up many times. The chain uses TRBV6-2 or TRBV6-3 and TRBJ2-7; tentatively, D is TRBD1 (5 bases). The V and J ends lost 6 bases and 2 bases respectively, with 11 bases between them. Germline V gene lookup returns CDR1 MNHEY and CDR2 SVGEGT. This CDR3 is built from 13 residues. The DNA of the CDR3 is TGTGCCAGCAGCCAGACAGTCCCCTACGAGCAGTACTTC. This encodes CASSQTVPYEQYF.

The chain has TRBV11-2 and TRBJ2-3; D gene unclear. Germline V gives CDR1 SGHAT, CDR2 FQNNGV. The V end lost 4 bases, the J end lost 5 bases, and 13 bases lay between the germline ends. The CDR3 runs to 14 residues. The CDR3 loop is CASSSGPKRDTQYF. CDR3 sequence (DNA): TGTGCCAGCAGCTCGGGTCCCAAAAGAGATACGCAGTATTTT.

The V call is TRBV7-3, the J call TRBJ2-3; D unresolved. The length of the CDR3 is 13 residues. The germline gives CDR1 SGHTA, CDR2 FQGTGA. The ends were cut back, 0 bases at V and 6 bases at J, with 7 bases in the middle. In DNA form, the CDR3 reads TGTGCCAGCAGCTTAACGAGTTGGGATACGCAGTATTTT. It codes for CASSLTSWDTQYF.

This clonotype was counted between two and nine times. V usage is TRBV3-1 and J usage is TRBJ2-1; D perhaps matches TRBD1 (6 bases). This CDR3 contains 16 residues. Deletions cut 0 bases from V and 4 bases from J, with 13 bases between. Germline loops: CDR1 LGHDT, CDR2 YNNKEL (reference sequence). The CDR3 spells CASSQDPRGSYNEQFF. In DNA, the CDR3 is TGTGCCAGCAGCCAAGACCCAAGGGGGTCATACAATGAGCAGTTCTTC.

This clonotype was observed at least ten times. The V call is TRBV5-1, the J call TRBJ2-7, with TRBD1 as a possible D gene (5 bases). In germline, CDR1 is SGHRS, CDR2 YFSETQ. This CDR3 contains 15 residues. Between the trimmed V and J ends, which lost 2 bases and 1 base, there was a span of 13 bases. CDR3 in amino acids: CASSFGSRASYEQYF. CDR3 DNA: TGCGCCAGCAGCTTCGGCTCCAGGGCGTCCTACGAGCAGTACTTC.

The rearrangement uses TRBV6-2 or TRBV6-3 and TRBJ1-2, with D perhaps matching TRBD1 (5 bases). Germline V gene sequence: CDR1 MNHEY, CDR2 SVGEGT. The CDR3 is 15 amino acids. Trimming pared 3 bases from V and 4 bases from J, leaving 15 bases between. DNA of the CDR3: TGTGCCAGCAGTTATAGGGCCGGCGGGACCTATGGCTACACCTTC. Protein product: CASSYRAGGTYGYTF.

V is TRBV5-1 and J is TRBJ2-7; D might be TRBD1 (5 bases). V shed 4 bases and J shed 3 bases, with 8 bases lying between them. This CDR3 region has 12 residues. CDR1 and CDR2 from the germline V gene are SGHRS and YFSETQ. CDR3 residues: CASSKDIYEQYF. In DNA, the CDR3 is TGCGCCAGCAGCAAGGACATCTACGAGCAGTACTTC.

This clonotype occurred many times. This chain links TRBV6-5 with TRBJ1-2, with D possibly being TRBD1 (6 bases). Germline lookup yields CDR1 MNHEY and CDR2 SVGAGI. There are 14 residues in the CDR3. V was cut by 3 bases and J by 4 bases, with 12 bases left in between. DNA of the CDR3: TGTGCCAGCAGTTATAGGGGGGGACTCTATGGCTACACCTTC. Translated: CASSYRGGLYGYTF.

As concerns this clonotype: A much more abundant neighbour one base away suggests this may be a read error. The chain employs TRBV15 and TRBJ2-5; D is unresolved. V was shortened by 0 bases and J by 4 bases, with 9 bases between the two germline ends. Germline CDR1 is LNHNV and CDR2 is YYDKDF (reference sequence). CDR3 length: 14 amino acids. The CDR3 here is CATSRERRRETQYF. The CDR3 nucleotides are TGTGCCACCAGCAGAGAACGCAGGCGAGAGACCCAGTACTTC.

This clonotype occurred many times. This chain joins TRBV6-2 or TRBV6-3 and TRBJ2-3; D tentatively fits TRBD1 or TRBD2 (5 bases each). V dropped 7 bases and J dropped 4 bases, with 18 bases sitting between them. In germline, CDR1 is MNHEY, CDR2 SVGEGT. CDR3 length equals 15 residues. CDR3 DNA: TGTGCCAGCACTATTATAAGAGGGGCCCCAGATACGCAGTATTTT. It is translated as CASTIIRGAPDTQYF.

This clonotype was observed at least ten times. The genes are TRBV12-3 or TRBV12-4 and TRBJ2-5; TRBD1 matches at 7 bases. After removal of 6 bases from V and 0 bases from J, the junction contained 4 bases not matched to a gene. The CDR3 runs to 14 residues. The CDR3 bases are TGTGCCAGCAGCCGGGGACAGAACCAAGAGACCCAGTACTTC. This codes for CASSRGQNQETQYF.

The rearrangement joins TRBV7-9 to TRBJ1-3, with D unclear. The V gene's germline CDR1 is SEHNR and CDR2 FQNEAQ (reference sequence). The V end was cut by 0 bases, the J end by 3 bases, with 6 bases between. CDR3 length: 14 residues. CDR3 DNA: TGTGCCAGCAGCTTAGCAACGGTTGGAAACACCATATATTTT. Its protein product is CASSLATVGNTIYF.

The chain joins TRBV15 to TRBJ1-1; the D gene is possibly TRBD1 (6 bases). Germline CDR1 is LNHNV and CDR2 is YYDKDF (reference sequence). CDR3 length equals 15 residues. The germline V and J ends were trimmed by 0 bases and 5 bases, with 13 bases remaining between them. CDR3 in DNA: TGTGCCACCAGCAGAGATGGATTGGGGGCTACTGAAGCTTTCTTT. This translates into CATSRDGLGATEAFF.

As regards this clonotype: A read error is possible here, since a much larger clone lies one base away. The chain links TRBV12-3 or TRBV12-4 to TRBJ2-3; D perhaps matches TRBD2 (5 bases). The CDR3 spans 15 residues. CDR3 amino acids: CASSPPGVSTDAQYF. DNA for the CDR3: TGTGCCAGCAGTCCCCCCGGGGTTAGCACAGATGCGCAGTATTTT.

There are many counts of this clonotype. The rearrangement uses TRBV2 and TRBJ2-4; weak D call: TRBD1 (6 bases). The CDR3 is 12 residues long. Per the germline V gene, CDR1 is SNHLY and CDR2 is FYNNEI. Trimming cost V 6 bases and J 8 bases, with 11 bases left between them. The CDR3 loop reads CASSGPGDIQYF. CDR3 nucleotide sequence: TGTGCCAGCAGCGGGCCAGGGGACATTCAGTACTTC.